This TCR beta chain derives from a study of CD8 T cells in ankylosing spondylitis. About this clonotype: Antigen: not known.

The trim removed 10 bases at V and 2 bases at J, leaving 11 bases unmatched. The germline V gene has CDR1 LNHDA and CDR2 SQIVND (reference sequence). This CDR3 spans 15 amino acids. General study points: Reports of some motif variants in reactive arthritis synovial fluid and blood predate this one. For ankylosing spondylitis blood, a TCR beta motif of 8 or 9 highly homologous variants appeared characteristic. Disease-associated clones were reportedly significantly overrepresented in matched ankylosing spondylitis synovial fluid. Disease-linked clones were found to be CD8+ and relatively rare in peripheral blood.

Molecular-barcoded quantitative 5'-RACE produced these TCR beta libraries. From the 5' RACE reads, TCRdb called clonotypes with MiXCR, one entry per CDR3 protein. The sample shows some 220,000 distinct CDR3 sequences, about 7.3% of them seen only once. This chain uses TRBV19 with TRBJ1-5, with 7 bases that match TRBD1. This receptor was obtained from a male donor with ankylosing spondylitis. Input material: blood, either unsorted or a sorted T cell fraction (not recorded which). CDR3 region: CATRRRGDGNQPQHF. The CDR3 DNA is TGTGCCACCCGACGCAGGGGGGATGGCAATCAGCCCCAGCATTTT.